The T cell receptor (beta chain) described here comes from a study of glioma-infiltrating T cells. Study at large: WHO grade II oligodendrogliomas or astrocytomas, plus non-recurrent WHO grade IV glioblastomas, were sampled.

The iRepertoire nested amplicon-rescue multiplex PCR amplified TCR alpha and beta CDR3s from RNA. One entry per CDR3 protein, called by TCRdb with MiXCR from the multiplex PCR reads. The table lists 400,000 or so distinct CDR3 sequences, more than 35% of them singletons. CDR3 length: 19 residues. V shed 3 bases and J 4 bases; nucleotides not matched to a gene: 16. Germline loops: CDR1 MNHEY, CDR2 SMNVEV (reference sequence). Overall study findings and caveats: A blood CDR3 motif signature was depleted in highly divergent patients.

This clonotype has a handful of counts. The antigen remains unidentified. The clonotype was recovered from a human donor with low-grade glioma or glioblastoma, undergoing nonglioma brain surgery, or in good health (not recorded which). This chain links TRBV27 with TRBJ2-1; TRBD2 matches at 9 bases. The sequenced material came from glioma tissue, nonneoplastic brain tissue, or PBMCs (not recorded which). The CDR3 DNA reads as TGTGCCAGCAGTTTTGGTTGGGGACTAGCCACGGGAGTGTACAATGAGCAGTTCTTC. Translating it yields CASSFGWGLATGVYNEQFF.